These 30 T cell receptor beta chains were all obtained from the same sample, sequenced in a study of human T cells and chemical hapten exposure (dated by TCRdb to the early 2020s). Libraries were made using RACE. The listed sequencing device is NextSeq 500. The public reads were reanalyzed by TCRdb: fastp trimming at Q25, MiXCR alignment, in-frame beta chains only. Under each unique CDR3 protein, matching rows form one entry showing the most common genes and DNA. The sample data list roughly 380,000 distinct CDR3 sequences, and roughly 5% of these were observed just once. Just over 2.5% of the sample goes to the ten largest clones. Read against the paper, the sample's time point label means: pre-sensitization, week 0. The treatment or condition label, read with the paper, signifies: therapeutic diphenylcyclopropenone sensitization with weekly scalp DPC. The sequenced sample was whole blood, obtained in connection with sensitization to the hapten diphenylcyclopropenone (DPC). These receptors were obtained from a woman aged 45-65 years with alopecia areata. Some clones in this sample may be carry-over from other donors' samples.

With regard to this clonotype: Possible read error: a much larger clone is one base away. The rearrangement joins TRBV25-1 to TRBJ2-7; D possibly matches TRBD1 or TRBD2 (6 bases each). Germline lookup yields CDR1 MGHDK and CDR2 SYGVNS. The CDR3 is made up of 15 amino acids. V was cut by 7 bases and J by 3 bases, with 19 bases left in between. This CDR3 is CASTLSGAGFYEQYF. CDR3 in DNA: TGTGCCAGCACCCTTTCGGGGGCCGGGTTCTACGAGCAGTACTTC.

This clonotype was detected ten times or more. The rearrangement links TRBV7-2 to TRBJ1-1; a weak D match, TRBD1 (5 bases). The length of the CDR3 is 15 residues. Germline assignment: CDR1 SGHTA and CDR2 FQGNSA. The germline V and J ends were trimmed by 1 base and 4 bases, with 13 bases remaining between them. The CDR3 DNA sequence: TGTGCCAGCAGCTTAGGGGGGGATATCGGCACTGAAGCTTTCTTT. It translates to CASSLGGDIGTEAFF.

The chain links TRBV24-1 to TRBJ1-2, with 8 bases matching TRBD1. V gave up 4 bases and J gave up 7 bases; unmatched junction bases: 7. The germline V gene has CDR1 KGHDR and CDR2 SFDVKD. The CDR3 loop spans 14 amino acids. The CDR3 nucleotides are TGTGCCACCAGTGACCCTGGACAGGGCCCTGGCTACACCTTC. This translates into CATSDPGQGPGYTF.

Many counts were recorded for this clonotype. The chain links TRBV29-1 to TRBJ1-1; D is unresolved. From germline, CDR1 is SQVTM and CDR2 ANQGSEA. This CDR3 region has 12 residues. Trimming pared 4 bases from V and 5 bases from J, leaving 11 bases between. CDR3 sequence (DNA): TGCAGCGTTGGGGGAGGGCTGACTGAAGCTTTCTTT. Amino acid sequence: CSVGGGLTEAFF.

This clonotype showed up many times. The rearrangement uses TRBV11-2 and TRBJ2-3, with no clear D. The germline V gene has CDR1 SGHAT and CDR2 FQNNGV. The CDR3 consists of 14 residues. The V end was cut by 0 bases, the J end by 4 bases, with 8 bases between. The CDR3 spells CASSLDSQSDTQYF. CDR3 in DNA: TGTGCCAGCAGCTTAGACTCCCAGTCAGATACGCAGTATTTT.

In this sample, this clonotype turned up many times. The rearrangement joins TRBV4-1 to TRBJ1-2; no reliable D call. The CDR3 runs to 14 residues. Germline lookup yields CDR1 MGHRA and CDR2 YSYEKL. V was shortened by 2 bases and J by 1 base, with 8 bases between the two germline ends. The CDR3 coding sequence is TGCGCCAGCAGCCAACAACGCCTTAACTATGGCTACACCTTC. Translating it yields CASSQQRLNYGYTF.

This clonotype turned up a few times. The CDR3 here is CASSSLTGPANTGELFF. CDR3 sequence (DNA): TGTGCCAGCAGCTCGCTGACAGGACCCGCGAACACCGGGGAGCTGTTTTTT. The chain recombines TRBV7-9 with TRBJ2-2, with D perhaps TRBD1 (6 bases). Germline values: CDR1 SEHNR, CDR2 FQNEAQ (reference sequence). The CDR3 runs 17 residues. V lost 4 bases and J 0 bases, leaving 15 bases between the germline ends.

This clonotype has at least ten counts. The rearrangement joins TRBV12-3 or TRBV12-4 to TRBJ2-1, with D perhaps TRBD2 (6 bases). The CDR3 runs to 14 residues. With 2 bases removed from V and 5 bases from J, the gap between germline ends came to 10 bases. The CDR3 DNA reads as TGTGCCAGCAGTTTACCGGAGGGCGACAATGAGCAGTTCTTC. The encoded protein is CASSLPEGDNEQFF.

This sequence joins TRBV6-1 and TRBJ1-2; no clear D. V dropped 2 bases and J dropped 5 bases, with 9 bases sitting between them. There are 13 residues in the CDR3. Germline V gene sequence: CDR1 MNHNS, CDR2 SASEGT. As DNA, the CDR3 is TGTGCCAGCAGTGAACGGCATTTTTATGGCTACACCTTC. This encodes CASSERHFYGYTF.

The chain has TRBV9 and TRBJ2-5; D possibly corresponds to TRBD1 (5 bases). This CDR3 comprises 16 residues. Germline V CDR1 and CDR2: SGDLS, YYNGEE. V lost 4 bases and J lost 3, with 19 bases in between. The CDR3 nucleotides read TGTGCCAGCAGCTCCTCAGGGTCAGTTTGGGAAGAGACCCAGTACTTC. Its translation: CASSSSGSVWEETQYF.

This chain joins TRBV2 and TRBJ1-1; 7 bases line up with TRBD1. The CDR3 length is 14 residues. Trimming at V came to 6 bases and at J to 1 base, leaving 5 bases not matched to a gene. Germline assignment: CDR1 SNHLY and CDR2 FYNNEI. The CDR3 nucleotides are TGTGCCAGCAGCGTGGGACAGAGGAACACTGAAGCTTTCTTT. This gives the protein CASSVGQRNTEAFF.

The chain recombines TRBV2 with TRBJ2-7; 10 bases line up with TRBD2. Trimming removed 1 base from V and 3 bases from J; junction bases left unmatched: 9. Germline V gene data show CDR1 as SNHLY and CDR2 as FYNNEI. This CDR3 is 17 amino acids long. CDR3: CASSEGRASGSVYEQYF. The CDR3 DNA reads as TGTGCCAGCAGTGAAGGTCGGGCTAGCGGGAGCGTCTACGAGCAGTACTTC. Filled out from reference TRBV2 and TRBJ2-7, the complete variable domain reads EPEVTQTPSHQVTQMGQEVILRCVPISNHLYFYWYRQILGQKVEFLVSFYNNEISEKSEIFDDQFSVERPDGSNFTLKIRSTKLEDSAMYFCASSEGRASGSVYEQYFGPGTRLTVT.

This clonotype has more than one count but fewer than ten. The chain recombines TRBV7-2 with TRBJ2-4; 8 bases are a match to TRBD1. The CDR3 contains 13 residues. Germline CDR1 and CDR2: SGHTA and FQGNSA. V was pared by 8 bases and J by 3 bases, with 3 bases of the junction left unmatched. The CDR3 DNA sequence: TGTGCCAGCGGACAGGGTGACAAAAACATTCAGTACTTC. This gives the protein CASGQGDKNIQYF.

This clonotype was detected many times. The rearrangement links TRBV29-1 to TRBJ1-2; TRBD1 aligns across 10 bases. The CDR3 extends over 12 amino acids. V was clipped by 6 bases and J by 6 bases; unmatched bases: 4. Germline CDR1 and CDR2: SQVTM and ANQGSEA. The CDR3 loop is CSVGQGRDGYTF. CDR3 in DNA: TGCAGCGTGGGACAGGGGAGGGATGGCTACACCTTC.

The V call is TRBV2, the J call TRBJ2-7; the match to TRBD2 covers 10 bases. The CDR3 totals 16 residues. CDR1 is SNHLY and CDR2 is FYNNEI in the germline V gene. V lost 5 bases to trimming and J lost 7 bases; unmatched junction nucleotides: 14. CDR3 nucleotide sequence: TGTGCCAGCAGTCTCCCTACCAGCGGGAGGGCGCGGGAGCAGTACTTC. Its translation: CASSLPTSGRAREQYF. Based on the CDR3 plus reference TRBV2 and TRBJ2-7, the full variable domain is EPEVTQTPSHQVTQMGQEVILRCVPISNHLYFYWYRQILGQKVEFLVSFYNNEISEKSEIFDDQFSVERPDGSNFTLKIRSTKLEDSAMYFCASSLPTSGRAREQYFGPGTRLTVT.

This clonotype was seen many times. The CDR3 spells CSVEGSGQPQHF. CDR3 coding DNA: TGCAGCGTTGAGGGGTCCGGGCAGCCCCAGCATTTT. The chain is built from TRBV29-1 and TRBJ1-5, with D unclear. Germline V gene sequence: CDR1 SQVTM, CDR2 ANQGSEA. V was shortened by 3 bases and J by 7 bases, with 10 bases between the two germline ends. The CDR3 runs 12 residues.

The chain carries TRBV5-5 and TRBJ2-1; 13 positions match TRBD2. In germline, CDR1 is SGHKS, CDR2 YYEKEE (reference sequence). Trimming cost V 4 bases and J 1 base; bases outside gene matches: 5. CDR3 length equals 17 residues. The CDR3 here is CASSAGLAGPSYNEQFF. The CDR3 region has the DNA TGTGCCAGCAGCGCGGGACTAGCGGGACCTTCCTACAATGAGCAGTTCTTC. The full variable domain, with the rest looked up from reference TRBV5-5 and TRBJ2-1, is DAGVTQSPTHLIKTRGQQVTLRCSPISGHKSVSWYQQVLGQGPQFIFQYYEKEERGRGNFPDRFSARQFPNYSSELNVNALLLGDSALYLCASSAGLAGPSYNEQFFGPGTRLTVL.

This clonotype was counted ten times or more. The chain has TRBV7-6 and TRBJ2-3; 8 nucleotides agree with TRBD2. CDR1 and CDR2 (germline): SGHVS, FNYEAQ. The CDR3 runs to 14 residues. With 4 bases clipped from V and 6 bases from J, the junction kept 6 bases outside the gene matches. The CDR3 DNA is TGTGCCAGCAGCTCGGGACTAGGGGTGGATACGCAGTATTTT. This codes for CASSSGLGVDTQYF.

This clonotype was seen just once. The chain has TRBV19 and TRBJ2-6; 8 bases are a match to TRBD2. Germline CDR1 LNHDA, CDR2 SQIVND (reference sequence). J gave up 0 bases and V 2 bases, and 9 bases lay outside the gene matches. CDR3 length: 19 amino acids. CDR3 residues: CASSIYVAGGTSGANVLTF. DNA of the CDR3: TGTGCCAGTAGTATATACGTGGCGGGAGGCACCTCTGGGGCCAACGTCCTGACTTTC.

The table lists this clonotype with a few counts. The chain is built from TRBV12-3 or TRBV12-4 and TRBJ1-4; D gene ambiguous. The CDR3 is 17 residues long. V lost 5 bases and J 2 bases, leaving 18 bases between the germline ends. CDR3: CASSTSVYPLTNEKLFF. CDR3 bases: TGTGCCAGCAGTACCTCAGTATACCCACTTACTAATGAAAAACTGTTTTTT.

This clonotype was counted at least ten times. J is TRBJ2-7 and V is TRBV20-1; D ambiguous. Germline CDR1 is DFQATT and CDR2 is SNEGSKA (reference sequence). Between the trimmed V and J ends, which lost 5 bases and 2 bases, there was a span of 7 bases. The CDR3 length is 11 residues. The CDR3 is CSASSTYEQYF. The CDR3 DNA follows: TGCAGTGCTTCCTCAACCTACGAGCAGTACTTC.

Ten or more counts support this clonotype. J is TRBJ2-1 and V is TRBV20-1, with unresolved D. The V gene's germline CDR1 is DFQATT and CDR2 SNEGSKA (reference sequence). The germline V and J ends were trimmed by 1 base and 1 base, with 8 bases remaining between them. CDR3 size: 14 residues. The CDR3 reads CSARVRGSYNEQFF. For the CDR3, the DNA is TGCAGTGCTAGAGTACGTGGGTCCTACAATGAGCAGTTCTTC.

This clonotype has ten or more counts. V and J are TRBV7-2 and TRBJ2-3, with 13 bases aligning to TRBD2. The CDR3 has 18 residues. Unmatched junction bases numbered 8, after V lost 5 bases and J lost 0 bases. The germline V gene has CDR1 SGHTA and CDR2 FQGNSA. Here the CDR3 DNA reads TGTGCCAGCAGCCGAGGACTAGCGGGGGCCCCTAGCACAGATACGCAGTATTTT. It encodes CASSRGLAGAPSTDTQYF.

This clonotype was picked up many times. DNA for the CDR3: TGTGCCAGCAGTTTTAGGGGCGTAGGGCGAGGCCAAGAGACCCAGTACTTC. Its translation is CASSFRGVGRGQETQYF. The chain recombines TRBV12-3 or TRBV12-4 with TRBJ2-5, with D maybe TRBD1 (5 bases). Between the trimmed V and J ends, which lost 3 bases and 1 base, there was a span of 18 bases. This CDR3 has 17 amino acids.

This clonotype was found a few times. This chain uses TRBV12-3 or TRBV12-4 with TRBJ2-2; 8 nucleotides align to TRBD1. There are 15 residues in the CDR3. V gave up 6 bases and J gave up 5 bases; unmatched junction bases: 8. Written as DNA, the CDR3 is TGTGCCAGCAGGCGGGACAGGAGGGCAACCGGGGAGCTGTTTTTT. Its protein product is CASRRDRRATGELFF.

Many counts were recorded for this clonotype. This chain joins TRBV12-3 or TRBV12-4 and TRBJ2-7; D possibly corresponds to TRBD1 (6 bases). Trimming removed 10 bases at V and 0 bases at J, with 16 bases between. The CDR3 loop spans 14 amino acids. CDR3 amino acids: CATAIGQPSYEQYF. The CDR3 DNA reads as TGTGCCACGGCGATTGGACAGCCCTCCTACGAGCAGTACTTC.

The chain links TRBV6-1 to TRBJ1-2; 8 positions match TRBD1. The CDR3 spans 15 residues. Germline loops: CDR1 MNHNS, CDR2 SASEGT. J lost 0 bases, V lost 8 bases, and 8 bases had no gene match. The DNA of the CDR3 is TGTGCCAGCGCGCCGGGACAGGCGTCTAACTATGGCTACACCTTC. As protein: CASAPGQASNYGYTF.

J is TRBJ2-4 and V is TRBV20-1; 7 bases are shared with TRBD1. Trimming cost V 0 bases and J 5 bases; bases outside gene matches: 4. Germline V gives CDR1 DFQATT, CDR2 SNEGSKA (reference sequence). The CDR3 length is 14 residues. In DNA form, the CDR3 reads TGCAGTGCTAGAGATAGACAGGGTGAAAACATTCAGTACTTC. Amino acid sequence: CSARDRQGENIQYF.

This clonotype was observed a handful of times. The chain carries TRBV4-1 and TRBJ2-1; perhaps TRBD1 as D (5 bases). CDR3 length: 16 amino acids. The germline V gene has CDR1 MGHRA and CDR2 YSYEKL. V was clipped by 7 bases and J by 2 bases, with 18 bases between them. CDR3 region: CASMGPRGTTYNEQFF. The CDR3 DNA follows: TGCGCCAGCATGGGGCCAAGGGGAACTACCTACAATGAGCAGTTCTTC.

J is TRBJ2-7 and V is TRBV6-2 or TRBV6-3, with D hard to call. Germline V gives CDR1 MNHEY, CDR2 SVGEGT. CDR3 length equals 11 residues. V lost 10 bases and J lost 3, with 10 bases in between. CDR3 sequence: CATQEYYEQYF. In nucleotides, the CDR3 is TGTGCCACGCAGGAGTACTACGAGCAGTACTTC.